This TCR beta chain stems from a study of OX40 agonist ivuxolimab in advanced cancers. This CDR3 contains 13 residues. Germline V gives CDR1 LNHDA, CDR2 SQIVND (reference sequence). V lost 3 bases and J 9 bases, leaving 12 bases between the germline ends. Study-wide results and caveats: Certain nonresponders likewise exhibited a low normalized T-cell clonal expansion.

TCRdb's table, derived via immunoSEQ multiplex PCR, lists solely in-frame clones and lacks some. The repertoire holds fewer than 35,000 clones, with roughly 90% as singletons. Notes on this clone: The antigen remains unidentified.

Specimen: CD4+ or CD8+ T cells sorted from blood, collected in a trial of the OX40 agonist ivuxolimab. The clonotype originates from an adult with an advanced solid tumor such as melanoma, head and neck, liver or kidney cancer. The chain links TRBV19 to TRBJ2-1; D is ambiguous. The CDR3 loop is CASSMALLFEQFF. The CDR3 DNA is TGTGCCAGTAGTATGGCGTTGCTATTTGAGCAGTTCTTC.